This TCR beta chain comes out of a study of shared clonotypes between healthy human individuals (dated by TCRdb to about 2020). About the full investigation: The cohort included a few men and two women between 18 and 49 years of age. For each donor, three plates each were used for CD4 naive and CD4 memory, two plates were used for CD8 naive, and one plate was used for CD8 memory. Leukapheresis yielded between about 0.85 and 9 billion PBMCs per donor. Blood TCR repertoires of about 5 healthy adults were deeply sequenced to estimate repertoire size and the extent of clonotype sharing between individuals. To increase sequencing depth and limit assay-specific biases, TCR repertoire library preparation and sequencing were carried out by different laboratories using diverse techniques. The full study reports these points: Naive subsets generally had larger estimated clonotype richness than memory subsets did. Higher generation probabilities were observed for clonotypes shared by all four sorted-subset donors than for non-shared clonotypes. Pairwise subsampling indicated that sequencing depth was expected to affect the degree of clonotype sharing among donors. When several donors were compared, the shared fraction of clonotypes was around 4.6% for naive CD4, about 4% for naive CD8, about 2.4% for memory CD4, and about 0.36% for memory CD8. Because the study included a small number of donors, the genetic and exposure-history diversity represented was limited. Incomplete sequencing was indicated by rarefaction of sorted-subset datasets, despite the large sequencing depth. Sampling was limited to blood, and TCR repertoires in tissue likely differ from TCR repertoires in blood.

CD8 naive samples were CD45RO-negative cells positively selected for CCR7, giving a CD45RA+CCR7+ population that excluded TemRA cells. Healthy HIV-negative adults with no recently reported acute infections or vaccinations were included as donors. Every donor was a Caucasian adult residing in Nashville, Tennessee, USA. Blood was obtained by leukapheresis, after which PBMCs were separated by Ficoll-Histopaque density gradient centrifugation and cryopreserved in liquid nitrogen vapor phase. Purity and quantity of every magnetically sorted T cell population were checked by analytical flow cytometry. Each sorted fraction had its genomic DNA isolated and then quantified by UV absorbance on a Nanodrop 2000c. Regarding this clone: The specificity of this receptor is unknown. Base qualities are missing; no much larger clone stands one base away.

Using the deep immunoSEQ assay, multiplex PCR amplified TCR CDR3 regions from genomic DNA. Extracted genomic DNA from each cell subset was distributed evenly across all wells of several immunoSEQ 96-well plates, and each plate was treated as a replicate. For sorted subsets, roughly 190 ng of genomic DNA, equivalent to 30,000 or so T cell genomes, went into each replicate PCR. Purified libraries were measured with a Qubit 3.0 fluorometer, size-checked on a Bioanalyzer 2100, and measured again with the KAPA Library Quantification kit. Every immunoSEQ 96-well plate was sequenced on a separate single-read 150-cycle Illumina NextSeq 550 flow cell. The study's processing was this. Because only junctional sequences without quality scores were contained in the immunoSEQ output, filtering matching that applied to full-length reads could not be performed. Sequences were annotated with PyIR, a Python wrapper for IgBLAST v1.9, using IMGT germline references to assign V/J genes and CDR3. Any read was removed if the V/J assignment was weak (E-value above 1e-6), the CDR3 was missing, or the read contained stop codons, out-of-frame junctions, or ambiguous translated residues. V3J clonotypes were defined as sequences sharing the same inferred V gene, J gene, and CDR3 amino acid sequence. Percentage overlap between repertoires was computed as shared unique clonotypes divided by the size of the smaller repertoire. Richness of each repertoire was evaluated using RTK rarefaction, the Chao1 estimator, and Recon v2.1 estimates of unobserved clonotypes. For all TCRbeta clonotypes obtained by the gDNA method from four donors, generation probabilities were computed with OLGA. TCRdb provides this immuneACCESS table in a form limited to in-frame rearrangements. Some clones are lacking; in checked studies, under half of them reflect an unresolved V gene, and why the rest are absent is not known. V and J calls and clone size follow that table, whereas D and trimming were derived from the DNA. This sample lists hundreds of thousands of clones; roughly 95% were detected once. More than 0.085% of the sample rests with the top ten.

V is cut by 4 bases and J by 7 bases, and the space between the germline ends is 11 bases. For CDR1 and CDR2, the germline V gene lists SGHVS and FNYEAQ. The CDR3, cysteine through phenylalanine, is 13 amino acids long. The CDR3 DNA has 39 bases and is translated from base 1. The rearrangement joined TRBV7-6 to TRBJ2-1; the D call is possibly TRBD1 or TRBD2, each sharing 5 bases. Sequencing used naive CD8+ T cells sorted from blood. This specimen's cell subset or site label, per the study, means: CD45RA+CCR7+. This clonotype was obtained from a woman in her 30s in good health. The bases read TGTGCCAGCAGCTCCCATGAGGGGAATGAGCAGTTCTTC. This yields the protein CASSSHEGNEQFF.